This T cell receptor (beta chain) was sequenced in a study of shared T cell receptors in the human thymus. The CDR3 is made up of 11 amino acids. Trimming shortened V by 7 bases and J by 7 bases, and 8 bases separated the two germline ends. Germline CDR1 reads ENHRY; CDR2 reads SYGVKD. The method was immunoSEQ multiplex PCR; TCRdb's version includes in-frame clones alone and lacks a portion of them. This sample has under 700,000 clones, with about four fifths found just once. A further study also used this sample, focusing on human thymus T cells. That work states: Those donating were healthy Finnish infants in corrective surgery for congenital heart defects. Thymus tissue was removed during corrective cardiac surgery. Usage of V and J genes appeared biased in thymic and blood repertoires. Related studies noted strongly shared thymic repertoires across unrelated people.

Sequenced: thymocytes. The chain recombines TRBV10-3 with TRBJ2-1; D not resolved. This sequence originates from a boy younger than two with a congenital heart defect. The CDR3 nucleotides are TGTGCCATCAAGTCGAGAAATGAGCAGTTCTTC. Encoded protein: CAIKSRNEQFF.